This T cell receptor (beta chain) is drawn from a study of a mutant IDH1 vaccine in newly diagnosed glioma. Study-wide points: Changes in the top peripheral T cell clonotypes seemingly had no bearing on pseudoprogression.

Here immunoSEQ multiplex PCR was the method, and the copy in TCRdb shows in-frame clones only, minus some. The repertoire consists of about 32,000 clones, with just under 80% occurring once and the leading ten covering roughly a quarter. Time point denoted: week 11, during vaccination. The vaccine gave 300 ug of a 20-mer mutant IDH1 peptide subcutaneously per dose. Each astrocytoma in the donors was new, WHO grade 3 or 4, IDH1-mutant and ATRX-lost. This clone was seen a handful of times. Its antigen is unidentified. Sample: PBMCs, taken from a glioma patient whose treatment included an IDH1 peptide vaccine. The source of this sequence is a man aged 25-40 years with glioma.

CDR3 sequence reads: CASSGTGRGTEAFF. The CDR3, as DNA: TGTGCCAGCAGCGGCACAGGGAGGGGCACTGAAGCTTTCTTT. The V gene is TRBV13, the J gene TRBJ1-1; possibly TRBD1 for D (6 bases). This CDR3 has 14 amino acids. Germline V gene data show CDR1 as PRHDT and CDR2 as FYEKMQ (reference sequence). Trimming took off 5 bases at V and 4 bases at J, with 14 bases between the two ends. Using reference TRBV13 and TRBJ1-1 for the parts outside the CDR3, the full variable domain is AAGVIQSPRHLIKEKRETATLKCYPIPRHDTVYWYQQGPGQDPQFLISFYEKMQSDKGSIPDRFSAQQFSDYHSELNMSSLELGDSALYFCASSGTGRGTEAFFGQGTRLTVV.